This note documents a single TCR beta chain sequence. Its specificity is unknown. The sample belongs to a study of T cell responses to AZD1222 COVID-19 vaccine. The study's findings and limits: The span of vaccine-associated CD4 TCRs extended across spike, with dominance at 160-218 and 743-854.

Sequencing used immunoSEQ multiplex PCR; TCRdb keeps in-frame clones, though not all of them. The sample yields about 170,000 clones, over 85% seen once. The CDR3 consists of 16 residues. Germline V lookup: CDR1 SGHKS, CDR2 YYEKEE (reference sequence). V gave up 3 bases and J gave up 7 bases, with 20 bases separating them. The clonotype originates from an adult in good health. The chain combines TRBV5-5 with TRBJ1-3; TRBD1 might be the D (5 bases). The starting material was peripheral blood, obtained on day 0 of AZD1222 vaccination. This CDR3 is CASSSGYRLFGNTIYF. DNA for the CDR3: TGTGCCAGCAGCTCAGGATACAGGTTATTCGGGAACACCATATATTTT.